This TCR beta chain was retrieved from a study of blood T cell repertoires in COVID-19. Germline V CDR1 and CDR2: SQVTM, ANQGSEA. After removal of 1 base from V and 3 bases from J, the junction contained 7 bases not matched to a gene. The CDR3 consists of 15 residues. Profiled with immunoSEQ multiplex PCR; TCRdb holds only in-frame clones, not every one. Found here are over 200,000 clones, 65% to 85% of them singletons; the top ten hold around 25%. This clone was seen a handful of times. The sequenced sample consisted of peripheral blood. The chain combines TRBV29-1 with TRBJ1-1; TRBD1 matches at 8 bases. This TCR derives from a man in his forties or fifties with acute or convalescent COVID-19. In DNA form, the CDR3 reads TGCAGCGTTGAAGCCCCGACAGGGGTTTACACTGAAGCTTTCTTT. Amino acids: CSVEAPTGVYTEAFF.